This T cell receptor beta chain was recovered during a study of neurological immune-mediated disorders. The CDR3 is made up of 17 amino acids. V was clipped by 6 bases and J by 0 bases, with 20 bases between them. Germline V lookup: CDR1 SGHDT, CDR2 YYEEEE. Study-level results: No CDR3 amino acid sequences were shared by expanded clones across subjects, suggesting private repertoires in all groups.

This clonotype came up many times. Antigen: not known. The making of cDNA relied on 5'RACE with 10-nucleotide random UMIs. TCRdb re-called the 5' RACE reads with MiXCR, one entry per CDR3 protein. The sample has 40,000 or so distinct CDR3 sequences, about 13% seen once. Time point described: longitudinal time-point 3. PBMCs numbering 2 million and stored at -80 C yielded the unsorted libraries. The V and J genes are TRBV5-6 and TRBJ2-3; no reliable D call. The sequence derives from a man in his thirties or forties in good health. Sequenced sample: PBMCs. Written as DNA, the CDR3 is TGTGCCAGCAACCCCAAGGCTGCATTGGCTAGCACAGATACGCAGTATTTT. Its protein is CASNPKAALASTDTQYF. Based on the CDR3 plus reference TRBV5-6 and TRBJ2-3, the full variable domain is DAGVTQSPTHLIKTRGQQVTLRCSPKSGHDTVSWYQQALGQGPQFIFQYYEEEERQRGNFPDRFSGHQFPNYSSELNVNALLLGDSALYLCASNPKAALASTDTQYFGPGTRLTVL.